This is a list of T cell receptor beta chains from one sample in a study of blood T cell repertoires in COVID-19. TCRdb keeps only in-frame clones here, not all; method: immunoSEQ multiplex PCR. Of 150,000 to 200,000 clones listed, around nine tenths are singletons. Material: peripheral blood. The receptors come from a man aged 35 to 55 with active or convalescent COVID-19. The CDR3 runs from the conserved cysteine through the conserved F or W. The D gene is left open where the match is weak. Only part of the rows carry a size: once, few, many, or a class if the clone is expanded.

cdr3_length | d_call | j_call | v_call | clone_size | cdr3_aa | cdr3_nt
13 | - | TRBJ1-2 | TRBV9 | once | CASSVDTGKGYTF | TGTGCCAGCAGCGTAGACACAGGGAAAGGCTACACCTTC
17 | - | TRBJ1-3 | TRBV25-1 | once | CASSADRWKGSGNTIYF | TGTGCCAGCAGTGCCGACAGGTGGAAAGGGTCTGGAAACACCATATATTTT
15 | TRBD1 | TRBJ1-2 | TRBV6-5 | - | CASSYSAGGSYGYTF | TGTGCCAGCAGTTACTCTGCAGGGGGTAGCTATGGCTACACCTTC
12 | - | TRBJ2-1 | TRBV11-2 | - | CASHHGGNEQFF | TGTGCCAGTCACCACGGAGGCAATGAGCAGTTCTTC
16 | - | TRBJ2-5 | TRBV28 | - | CASSPHRGGQEETQYF | TGTGCCAGCAGTCCTCACCGTGGAGGGCAGGAGGAGACCCAGTACTTC
13 | - | TRBJ1-1 | TRBV12-3/TRBV12-4 | - | CASTLYRGWGAFF | TGTGCCAGCACCTTGTACCGGGGGTGGGGAGCTTTCTTT
13 | - | TRBJ1-1 | TRBV2 | - | CASSGGRNTEAFF | TGTGCCAGCAGTGGTGGGAGGAACACTGAAGCTTTCTTT
15 | - | TRBJ2-2 | TRBV18 | few | CASSPRTESTGELFF | TGTGCCAGCTCACCAAGGACAGAAAGCACCGGGGAGCTGTTTTTT
14 | TRBD1 | TRBJ1-2 | TRBV6-4 | - | CASSAGTGLGGYTF | TGTGCCAGCAGTGCCGGGACAGGGCTCGGCGGCTACACCTTC
15 | - | TRBJ2-6 | TRBV9 | - | CASSVEGDGANVLTF | TGTGCCAGCAGCGTAGAGGGGGATGGGGCCAACGTCCTGACTTTC
15 | - | TRBJ2-5 | TRBV7-6 | - | CASSFGRNPGETQYF | TGTGCCAGCAGCTTTGGGCGAAATCCAGGCGAGACCCAGTACTTC
14 | TRBD1 | TRBJ2-7 | TRBV28 | - | CATADRGMSYEQYF | TGTGCCACCGCAGACAGGGGGATGAGCTACGAGCAGTACTTC
14 | TRBD1 | TRBJ2-5 | TRBV5-4 | - | CASSLTDRQETQYF | TGTGCCAGCAGCTTAACGGACAGGCAAGAGACCCAGTACTTC
15 | - | TRBJ1-3 | TRBV7-8 | - | CASSLGLHSGNTIYF | TGTGCCAGCAGCTTAGGGCTTCACTCTGGAAACACCATATATTTT
17 | TRBD2 | TRBJ2-3 | TRBV7-2 | - | CASSLAIPAGAADTQYF | TGTGCCAGCAGCTTAGCGATTCCAGCGGGGGCCGCAGATACGCAGTATTTT
12 | - | TRBJ2-1 | TRBV6-6 | - | CATGLAVNEQFF | TGTGCCACGGGCCTAGCTGTCAATGAGCAGTTCTTC
15 | - | TRBJ1-1 | TRBV4-1 | - | CASSPGEQPNTEAFF | TGCGCCAGCAGCCCGGGGGAACAACCGAACACTGAAGCTTTCTTT
14 | - | TRBJ2-3 | TRBV5-5 | - | CASSLERAADTQYF | TGTGCCAGCAGCTTGGAGCGGGCGGCGGATACGCAGTATTTT
16 | TRBD1 | TRBJ1-4 | TRBV11-2 | - | CASSLGQGATNEKLFF | TGTGCCAGCAGCCTAGGACAGGGGGCAACTAATGAAAAACTGTTTTTT
16 | - | TRBJ2-1 | TRBV15 | - | CATSRPSGTPYNEQFF | TGTGCCACCAGCCGGCCGTCCGGGACACCTTACAATGAGCAGTTCTTC
16 | TRBD2 | TRBJ2-3 | TRBV11-3 | - | CASSFGTSFSPDTQYF | TGTGCCAGCAGCTTCGGGACTAGTTTTTCGCCAGATACGCAGTATTTT
16 | - | TRBJ2-7 | TRBV7-9 | - | CASSASQQPGAYEQYF | TGTGCCAGCAGCGCCAGTCAGCAACCCGGGGCCTACGAGCAGTACTTC
15 | - | TRBJ2-2 | TRBV28 | once | CASSTLQGGTGELFF | TGTGCCAGCAGTACCCTCCAGGGTGGCACCGGGGAGCTGTTTTTT
13 | - | TRBJ1-6 | TRBV13 | once | CASSLGQSRPLHF | TGTGCCAGCAGCCTCGGACAGTCTAGGCCCCTCCACTTT
18 | TRBD2 | TRBJ2-3 | TRBV27 | - | CASSSPSGRERNTDTQYF | TGTGCCAGCAGTTCTCCTAGCGGGAGGGAAAGAAACACAGATACGCAGTATTTT
15 | TRBD1 | TRBJ2-3 | TRBV6-5 | - | CASRRDRPHTDTQYF | TGTGCCAGCAGGAGGGACAGGCCTCACACAGATACGCAGTATTTT
12 | - | TRBJ2-7 | TRBV7-3 | - | CASSSTGTEQYF | TGTGCCAGCAGCTCGACAGGAACCGAGCAGTACTTC
11 | - | TRBJ1-2 | TRBV18 | - | CASSPGHGYTF | TGTGCCAGCTCACCAGGGCATGGCTACACCTTC
14 | TRBD1 | TRBJ1-2 | TRBV7-2 | once | CASSLEDRVYGYTF | TGTGCCAGCAGCTTAGAGGACAGGGTCTATGGCTACACCTTC